The clone carrying this TCR beta chain was detected a few times. In the authors' methods: Researchers report that nucleated cell counts were estimated from reference gene primer amplification. The assay was immunoSEQ multiplex PCR, and TCRdb's table has in-frame clones only and misses some. The DNA gave D and trimming, while V, J and clone size come from that table. The table has around 400,000 clones, around 87% seen once. The data derive from a study of blood T cell repertoires in COVID-19. Across the study: Samples taken during acute and convalescent COVID-19 were collected in the United States, Italy and Spain. PBMCs, B-cell-depleted T cells, or T cells were the source of the cDNA or gDNA that made up the material.

V dropped 4 bases and J dropped 2 bases, with 12 bases sitting between them. The CDR3 has 15 residues. Germline assignment: CDR1 MNHEY and CDR2 SVGAGI. What was sequenced was peripheral blood. The V gene is TRBV6-5, the J gene TRBJ1-3; D ambiguous. The source of this sequence is a woman in her 30s with COVID-19, enrolled during active disease. The CDR3 nucleotides read TGTGCCAGCAGTTCACTAGGTGGTACTGGAAACACCATATATTTT. It codes for CASSSLGGTGNTIYF.